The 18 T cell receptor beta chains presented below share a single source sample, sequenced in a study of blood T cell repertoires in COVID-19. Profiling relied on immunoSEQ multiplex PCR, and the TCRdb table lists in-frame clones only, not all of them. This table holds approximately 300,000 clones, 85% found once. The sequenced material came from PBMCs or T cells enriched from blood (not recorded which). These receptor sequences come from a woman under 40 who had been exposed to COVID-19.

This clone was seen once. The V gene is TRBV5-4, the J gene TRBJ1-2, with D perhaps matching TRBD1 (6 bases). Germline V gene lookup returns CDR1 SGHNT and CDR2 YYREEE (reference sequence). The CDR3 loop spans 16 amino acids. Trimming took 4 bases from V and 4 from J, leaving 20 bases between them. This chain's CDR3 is CASSPGQSLFFYGYTF. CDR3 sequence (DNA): TGTGCCAGCAGCCCTGGACAGAGCCTGTTTTTCTATGGCTACACCTTC.

The CDR3 region has the DNA TGTGCCAGCAGCCCCCAGGGGGGAAACACCATATATTTT. Protein sequence: CASSPQGGNTIYF. The chain links TRBV7-2 to TRBJ1-3; TRBD1 might be the D (6 bases). V was pared by 5 bases and J by 4 bases, with 9 bases between. CDR1 SGHTA and CDR2 FQGNSA come from the germline V gene. CDR3 length equals 13 residues. The variable domain in full, completed from reference TRBV7-2 and TRBJ1-3, reads GAGVSQSPSNKVTEKGKDVELRCDPISGHTALYWYRQSLGQGLEFLIYFQGNSAPDKSGLPSDRFSAERTGGSVSTLTIQRTQQEDSAVYLCASSPQGGNTIYFGEGSWLTVV.

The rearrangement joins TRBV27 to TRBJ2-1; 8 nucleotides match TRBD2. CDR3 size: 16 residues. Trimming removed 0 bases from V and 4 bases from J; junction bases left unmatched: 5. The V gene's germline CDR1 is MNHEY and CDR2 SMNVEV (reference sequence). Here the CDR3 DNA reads TGTGCCAGCAGTTTATCGTCGGGGGGGATATACAATGAGCAGTTCTTC. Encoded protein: CASSLSSGGIYNEQFF.

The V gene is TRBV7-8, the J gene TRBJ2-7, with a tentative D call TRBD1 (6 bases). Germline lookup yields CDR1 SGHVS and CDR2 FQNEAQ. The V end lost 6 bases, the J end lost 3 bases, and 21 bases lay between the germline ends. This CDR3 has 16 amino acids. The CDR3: CASRLNRDTSLYEQYF. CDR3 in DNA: TGTGCCAGCAGGTTGAACCGGGACACGAGTCTCTACGAGCAGTACTTC.

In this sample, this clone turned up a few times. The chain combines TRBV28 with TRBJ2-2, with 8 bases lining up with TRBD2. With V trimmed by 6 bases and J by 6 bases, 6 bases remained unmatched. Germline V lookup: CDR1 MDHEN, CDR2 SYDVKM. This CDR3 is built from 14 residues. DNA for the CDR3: TGTGCCAGCAGGGGGACTAGTTCTGCCGGGGAGCTGTTTTTT. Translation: CASRGTSSAGELFF.

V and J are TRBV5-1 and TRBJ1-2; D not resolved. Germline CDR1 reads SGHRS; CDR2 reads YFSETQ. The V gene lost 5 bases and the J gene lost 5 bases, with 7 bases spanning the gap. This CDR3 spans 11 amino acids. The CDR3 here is CASSSGYGYTF. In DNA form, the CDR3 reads TGCGCCAGCAGTTCGGGATATGGCTACACCTTC.

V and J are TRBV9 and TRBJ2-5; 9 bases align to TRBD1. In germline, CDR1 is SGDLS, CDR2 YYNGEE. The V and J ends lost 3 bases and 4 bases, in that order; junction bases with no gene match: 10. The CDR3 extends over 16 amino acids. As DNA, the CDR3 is TGTGCCAGCAGCGCCGCTCGGATGGACAGGGGAGAGACCCAGTACTTC. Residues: CASSAARMDRGETQYF.

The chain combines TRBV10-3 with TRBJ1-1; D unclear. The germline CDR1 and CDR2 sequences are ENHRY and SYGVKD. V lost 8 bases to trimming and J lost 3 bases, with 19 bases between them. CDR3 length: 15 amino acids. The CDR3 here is CAIGRKGGSDTEAFF. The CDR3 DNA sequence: TGTGCCATCGGAAGAAAGGGAGGATCAGACACTGAAGCTTTCTTT.

The CDR3 nucleotides read TGTGCCAGCAGCCCCCGGTTTGGAGCGAACACTGAAGCTTTCTTT. Protein sequence: CASSPRFGANTEAFF. The V and J genes are TRBV11-2 and TRBJ1-1; D gene ambiguous. This CDR3 has 15 residues. Germline V gene sequence: CDR1 SGHAT, CDR2 FQNNGV. Trimming removed 5 bases from V and 1 base from J, with 14 bases in between.

Here the CDR3 DNA reads TGTGCCAGCGCTTATAATCGGCAGGGGTGGAACACCGGGGAGCTGTTTTTT. Protein: CASAYNRQGWNTGELFF. The V call is TRBV28, the J call TRBJ2-2; D might be TRBD1 (6 bases). Trimming left V 8 bases short and J 1 base short, with 20 bases between. Germline V CDR1 and CDR2: MDHEN, SYDVKM. The CDR3 contains 17 residues.

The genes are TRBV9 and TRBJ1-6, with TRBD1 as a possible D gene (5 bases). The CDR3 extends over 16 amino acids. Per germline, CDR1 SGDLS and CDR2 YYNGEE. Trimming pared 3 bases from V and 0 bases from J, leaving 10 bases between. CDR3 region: CASSAGAGSYNSPLHF. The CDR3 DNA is TGTGCCAGCAGCGCTGGGGCAGGCTCCTATAATTCACCCCTCCACTTT. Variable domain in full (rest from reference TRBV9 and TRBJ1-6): DSGVTQTPKHLITATGQRVTLRCSPRSGDLSVYWYQQSLDQGLQFLIQYYNGEERAKGNILERFSAQQFPDLHSELNLSSLELGDSALYFCASSAGAGSYNSPLHFGNGTRLTVT.

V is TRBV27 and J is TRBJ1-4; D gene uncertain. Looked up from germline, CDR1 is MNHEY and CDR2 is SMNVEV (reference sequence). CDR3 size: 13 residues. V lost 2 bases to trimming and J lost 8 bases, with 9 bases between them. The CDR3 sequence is CASSLVTREKLFF. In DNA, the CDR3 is TGTGCCAGCAGTTTAGTGACAAGGGAAAAACTGTTTTTT.

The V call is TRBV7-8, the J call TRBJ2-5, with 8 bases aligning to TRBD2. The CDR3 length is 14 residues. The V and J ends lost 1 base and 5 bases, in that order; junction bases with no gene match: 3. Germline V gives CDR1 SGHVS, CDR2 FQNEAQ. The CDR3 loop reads CASSLGAGVETQYF. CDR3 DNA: TGTGCCAGCAGCTTAGGAGCGGGAGTTGAGACCCAGTACTTC.

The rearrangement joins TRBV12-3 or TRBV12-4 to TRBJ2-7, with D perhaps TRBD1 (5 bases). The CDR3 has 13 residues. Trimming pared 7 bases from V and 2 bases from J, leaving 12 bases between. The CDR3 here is CASMWAGTYEQYF. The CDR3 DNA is TGTGCCAGCATGTGGGCAGGGACCTACGAGCAGTACTTC.

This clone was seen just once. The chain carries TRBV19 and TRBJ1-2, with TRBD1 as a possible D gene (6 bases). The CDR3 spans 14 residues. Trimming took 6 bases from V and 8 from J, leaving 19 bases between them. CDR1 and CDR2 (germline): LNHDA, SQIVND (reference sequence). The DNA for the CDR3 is TGTGCCAGTAGGACGGAATCACAGGGTGGAGGCTACACCTTC. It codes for CASRTESQGGGYTF.

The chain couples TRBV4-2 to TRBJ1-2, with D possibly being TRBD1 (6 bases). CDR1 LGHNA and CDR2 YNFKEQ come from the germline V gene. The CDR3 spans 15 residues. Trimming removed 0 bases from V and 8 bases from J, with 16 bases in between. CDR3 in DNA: TGTGCCAGCAGCCAAGATCACGGGGACACTAGGGGCTACACCTTC. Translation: CASSQDHGDTRGYTF.

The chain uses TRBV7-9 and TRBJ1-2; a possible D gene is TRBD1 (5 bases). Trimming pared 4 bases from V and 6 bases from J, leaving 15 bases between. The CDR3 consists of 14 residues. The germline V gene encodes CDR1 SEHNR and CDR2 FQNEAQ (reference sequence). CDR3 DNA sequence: TGTGCCAGCAGCTCGTCGGGGGGAGCGGATGGCTACACCTTC. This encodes CASSSSGGADGYTF.

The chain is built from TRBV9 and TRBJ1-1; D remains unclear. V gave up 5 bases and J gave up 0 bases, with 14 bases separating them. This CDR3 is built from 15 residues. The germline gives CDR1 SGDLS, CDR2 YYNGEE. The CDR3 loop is CASSPSRGVNTEAFF. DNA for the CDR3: TGTGCCAGCAGTCCTTCACGGGGAGTGAACACTGAAGCTTTCTTT.